These 18 T cell receptor beta chains were all obtained from the same sample, sequenced in a study of cytomegalovirus exposure and HLA in healthy donors. PCR involved 60 Vbeta and 13 Jbeta primers. The method was immunoSEQ multiplex PCR; TCRdb's version includes in-frame clones alone and lacks a portion of them. The data contain around 140,000 clones, roughly 78% of them singletons. The sequencing input was PBMCs. These receptors all come from a middle-aged man in good health and CMV-seropositive.

The chain carries TRBV11-3 and TRBJ1-4, with TRBD1 matching 9 bases. Trimming removed 3 bases from V and 3 bases from J; junction bases left unmatched: 5. The germline gives CDR1 SGHNT, CDR2 YENEEA. CDR3 length equals 16 residues. The chain's CDR3 is CASSLGTGRANEKLFF. The CDR3 DNA reads as TGTGCCAGCAGCTTGGGGACAGGGCGTGCTAATGAAAAACTGTTTTTT.

The rearrangement joins TRBV7-8 to TRBJ2-1; TRBD1 matches 9 bases. The germline CDR1 and CDR2 sequences are SGHVS and FQNEAQ. J gave up 10 bases and V 2 bases, and 6 bases lay outside the gene matches. The CDR3 loop spans 14 amino acids. The CDR3 region is CASSLTQGAGEQFF. The DNA for the CDR3 is TGTGCCAGCAGCTTAACACAGGGGGCTGGAGAGCAGTTCTTC.

The chain employs TRBV5-4 and TRBJ2-1, with TRBD2 matching 9 bases. Germline assignment: CDR1 SGHNT and CDR2 YYREEE (reference sequence). J gave up 5 bases and V 4 bases, and 7 bases lay outside the gene matches. This CDR3 is 15 amino acids long. This CDR3 is CASSHPGLAHNEQFF. The CDR3 DNA is TGTGCCAGCAGCCACCCGGGACTAGCCCACAATGAGCAGTTCTTC. The full variable domain, with the rest looked up from reference TRBV5-4 and TRBJ2-1, is ETGVTQSPTHLIKTRGQQVTLRCSSQSGHNTVSWYQQALGQGPQFIFQYYREEENGRGNFPPRFSGLQFPNYSSELNVNALELDDSALYLCASSHPGLAHNEQFFGPGTRLTVL.

V and J are TRBV29-1 and TRBJ2-1, with 8 bases matching TRBD2. Germline V lookup: CDR1 SQVTM, CDR2 ANQGSEA. The V segment lost 6 bases and the J segment 8 bases; nucleotides outside the gene matches: 15. The CDR3 spans 15 residues. The CDR3 DNA reads TGCAGCGTCGAGGGGTTAGCGGGGAAATACGATGAGCAGTTCTTC. This codes for CSVEGLAGKYDEQFF.

This chain connects TRBV28 to TRBJ1-3; 10 bases are shared with TRBD1. The CDR3 is made up of 14 amino acids. V gave up 6 bases and J gave up 6 bases; unmatched junction bases: 5. CDR1 and CDR2 (germline): MDHEN, SYDVKM. The CDR3 reads CASRTGGMVNTIYF. The CDR3, as DNA: TGTGCCAGCAGGACAGGGGGCATGGTAAACACCATATATTTT.

This sequence joins TRBV7-2 and TRBJ2-1; 12 bases fit TRBD2. The V gene end was trimmed by 7 bases and the J gene end by 7 bases; junction bases not matched to a gene: 5. The germline CDR1 and CDR2 sequences are SGHTA and FQGNSA. CDR3 size: 14 residues. CDR3: CASTRTSGANEQFF. Here the CDR3 DNA reads TGTGCCAGCACCCGGACTAGCGGGGCTAATGAGCAGTTCTTC.

This chain uses TRBV12-5 with TRBJ1-1; D unresolved. The CDR3 runs to 11 residues. Germline V CDR1 and CDR2: LGHNT, FRNRAP. Trimming took off 3 bases at V and 4 bases at J, with 3 bases between the two ends. The CDR3 sequence is CASGFGTEAFF. CDR3 DNA: TGTGCTAGTGGTTTCGGCACTGAAGCTTTCTTT.

The chain recombines TRBV10-1 with TRBJ2-5; TRBD1 matches at 9 bases. Germline V gives CDR1 WNHNN, CDR2 SYGVQD (reference sequence). V trimming: 5 bases; J trimming: 3 bases; junction bases outside the gene matches: 4. The CDR3 is made up of 14 amino acids. CDR3 nucleotides: TGCGCCAGCAGTACGGGACAGGGAGAAGAGACCCAGTACTTC. As protein: CASSTGQGEETQYF.

The chain combines TRBV29-1 with TRBJ1-3; no reliable D call. The V and J ends lost 5 bases and 0 bases respectively, with 8 bases between them. Per germline, CDR1 SQVTM and CDR2 ANQGSEA. This CDR3 comprises 13 residues. DNA for the CDR3: TGCAGCGTTCTTCAGGACTCTGGAAACACCATATATTTT. Protein product: CSVLQDSGNTIYF.

V is TRBV29-1 and J is TRBJ2-7, with TRBD1 as a possible D gene (6 bases). In germline, CDR1 is SQVTM, CDR2 ANQGSEA. CDR3 length equals 14 residues. The V and J ends lost 3 bases and 0 bases respectively, with 12 bases between them. Here the CDR3 reads CSVEIRGSSYEQYF. In DNA, the CDR3 is TGCAGCGTTGAGATCAGGGGTTCCTCCTACGAGCAGTACTTC.

Turning to this clone: One end of the junction does not line up with germline, which may come from a read error. This sample includes further DNA sequences coding for the same CDR3. The rearrangement joins TRBV5-1 to TRBJ2-5; TRBD1 agrees at 10 bases. Per the germline V gene, CDR1 is SGHRS and CDR2 is YFSETQ. The CDR3 has 14 residues. The CDR3 loop reads CASSSGQGDETQYF. The DNA of the CDR3 is TGCGCCAGCAGCTCAGGACAGGGGGATGAGACTCAGTACTTC.

The gene calls are TRBV6-1 and TRBJ2-3; 11 bases agree with TRBD2. Germline V CDR1 and CDR2: MNHNS, SASEGT. This CDR3 has 14 amino acids. V lost 6 bases, J lost 1 base, and 0 bases stayed unmatched. The CDR3 DNA follows: TGTGCCAGCAGACTAGCGGGGGGCACAGATACGCAGTATTTT. Translation gives CASRLAGGTDTQYF.

The chain has TRBV15 and TRBJ1-5; D remains unclear. V was pared by 0 bases and J by 0 bases, with 15 bases between. Germline V lookup: CDR1 LNHNV, CDR2 YYDKDF (reference sequence). This CDR3 contains 18 residues. CDR3 loop: CATSRDRTVSYSNQPQHF. Here the CDR3 DNA reads TGTGCCACCAGCAGAGATCGAACAGTCTCGTATAGCAATCAGCCCCAGCATTTT.

The chain recombines TRBV7-9 with TRBJ2-3; no reliable D call. The CDR3 extends over 15 amino acids. In germline, CDR1 is SEHNR, CDR2 FQNEAQ (reference sequence). V was cut by 3 bases and J by 2 bases, with 12 bases left in between. The CDR3 here is CASSFHVGDTDTQYF. DNA for the CDR3: TGTGCCAGCAGCTTCCACGTCGGAGACACAGATACGCAGTATTTT.

The J gene is TRBJ2-5, the V gene TRBV19; 7 bases fit TRBD1. Germline V CDR1 and CDR2: LNHDA, SQIVND (reference sequence). The CDR3 has 14 residues. With V trimmed by 4 bases and J by 7 bases, 9 bases remained unmatched. The CDR3 here is CASSKGAFEWTQYF. The CDR3 nucleotides read TGTGCCAGTAGTAAGGGGGCCTTTGAGTGGACCCAGTACTTC.

The rearrangement uses TRBV4-1 and TRBJ1-6; D call uncertain. The CDR3 covers 16 residues. The germline gives CDR1 MGHRA, CDR2 YSYEKL. The germline V and J ends were trimmed by 1 base and 10 bases, with 17 bases remaining between them. CDR3 sequence (DNA): TGCGCCAGCAGCCAAGTTCTAAGGAGGGAAGGATCACCCCTCCACTTT. Its protein product is CASSQVLRREGSPLHF.

This chain links TRBV5-1 with TRBJ2-3; D gene unclear. This CDR3 is 14 amino acids long. Germline V CDR1 and CDR2: SGHRS, YFSETQ. V shed 2 bases and J shed 2 bases, with 9 bases lying between them. The CDR3 is CASSFNKDTDTQYF. For the CDR3, the DNA is TGCGCCAGCAGCTTCAACAAAGACACAGATACGCAGTATTTT.

The CDR3 nucleotides read TGTGCCAGCAAGGGGCTCGTCAATCAGCCCCAGCATTTT. Residues: CASKGLVNQPQHF. J is TRBJ1-5 and V is TRBV6-1; D may be TRBD1 (5 bases). V was trimmed by 7 bases and J by 3 bases, leaving 10 bases between them. Germline CDR1 is MNHNS and CDR2 is SASEGT. CDR3 length: 13 amino acids.